This T cell receptor (beta chain) was observed in a study of T cells in Graves' hyperthyroidism and ophthalmopathy. Study-level results: In the blood, most expanded thyroid clonotypes above 0.001 appeared as well. Ophthalmopathy stood apart from stable hyperthyroidism in a 13 V-J model.

V lost 7 bases and J lost 4, with 16 bases in between. The length of the CDR3 is 14 residues. Germline lookup yields CDR1 SNHLY and CDR2 FYNNEI. Turning to this clonotype: The antigen is not known.

TCR beta CDR3 sequences were amplified from RNA transcripts. HTBI primers were employed in a first-round RT-PCR of the TCR CDR3. From the multiplex PCR reads, TCRdb called clonotypes with MiXCR, one entry per CDR3 protein. Altogether 500,000 to 700,000 distinct CDR3 sequences are present, approximately 16% being singletons, with the ten largest covering 15% to 20%. If no ophthalmopathy progression occurred within 18 months, Graves' hyperthyroidism was stable. Hyperthyroidism was newly diagnosed in patients aged 18 to 65 (duration under 2 months). The sequence was collected from a woman aged 18-30 years with Graves' hyperthyroidism. Sequenced: blood. The chain joins TRBV2 to TRBJ1-1; perhaps TRBD1 as D (5 bases). CDR3 loop: CASMGWGVGTEAFF. The CDR3 nucleotides are TGTGCCAGCATGGGATGGGGGGTCGGCACTGAAGCTTTCTTT. Looking up the rest from reference TRBV2 and TRBJ1-1 gives the full variable domain: EPEVTQTPSHQVTQMGQEVILRCVPISNHLYFYWYRQILGQKVEFLVSFYNNEISEKSEIFDDQFSVERPDGSNFTLKIRSTKLEDSAMYFCASMGWGVGTEAFFGQGTRLTVV.